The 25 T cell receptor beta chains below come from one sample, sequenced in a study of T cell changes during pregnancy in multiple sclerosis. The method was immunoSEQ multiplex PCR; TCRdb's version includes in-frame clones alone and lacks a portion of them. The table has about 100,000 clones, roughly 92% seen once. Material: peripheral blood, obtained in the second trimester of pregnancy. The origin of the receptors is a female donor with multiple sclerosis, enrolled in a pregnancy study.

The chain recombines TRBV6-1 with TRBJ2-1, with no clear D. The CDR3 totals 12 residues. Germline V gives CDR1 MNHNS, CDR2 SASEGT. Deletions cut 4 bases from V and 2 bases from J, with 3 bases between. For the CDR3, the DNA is TGTGCCAGCAGTGTCGCCTACAATGAGCAGTTCTTC. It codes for CASSVAYNEQFF.

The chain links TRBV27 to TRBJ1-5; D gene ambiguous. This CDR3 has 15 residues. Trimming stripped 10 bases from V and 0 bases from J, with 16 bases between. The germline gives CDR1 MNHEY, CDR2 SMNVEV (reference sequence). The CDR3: CATRVNLYSNQPQHF. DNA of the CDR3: TGTGCCACCCGAGTAAATCTCTATAGCAATCAGCCCCAGCATTTT.

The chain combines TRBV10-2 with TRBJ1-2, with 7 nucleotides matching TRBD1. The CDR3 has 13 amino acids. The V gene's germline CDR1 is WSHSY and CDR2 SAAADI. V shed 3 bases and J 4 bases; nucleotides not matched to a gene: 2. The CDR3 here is CASSDRGSYGYTF. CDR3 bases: TGCGCCAGCAGTGACAGGGGGTCCTATGGCTACACCTTC.

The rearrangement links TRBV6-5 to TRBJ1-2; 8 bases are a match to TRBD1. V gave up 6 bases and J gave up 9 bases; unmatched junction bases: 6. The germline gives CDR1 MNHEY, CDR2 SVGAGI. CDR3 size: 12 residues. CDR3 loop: CASRNDRGRYTF. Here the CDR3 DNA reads TGTGCCAGCAGAAACGACAGGGGTCGCTACACCTTC.

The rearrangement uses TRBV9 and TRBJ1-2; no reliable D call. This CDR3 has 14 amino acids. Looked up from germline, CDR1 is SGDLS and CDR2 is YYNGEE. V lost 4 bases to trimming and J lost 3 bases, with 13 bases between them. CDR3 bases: TGTGCCAGCAGCTCCCCCTTCGGGGACTATGGCTACACCTTC. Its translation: CASSSPFGDYGYTF.

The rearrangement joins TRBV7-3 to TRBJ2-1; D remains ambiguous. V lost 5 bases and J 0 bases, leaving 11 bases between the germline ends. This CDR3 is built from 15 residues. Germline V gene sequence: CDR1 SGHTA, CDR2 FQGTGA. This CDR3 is CASSKSVSSYNEQFF. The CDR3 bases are TGTGCCAGCAGCAAAAGCGTAAGCTCCTACAATGAGCAGTTCTTC. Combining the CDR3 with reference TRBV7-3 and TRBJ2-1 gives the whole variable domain GAGVSQTPSNKVTEKGKYVELRCDPISGHTALYWYRQSLGQGPEFLIYFQGTGAADDSGLPNDRFFAVRPEGSVSTLKIQRTERGDSAVYLCASSKSVSSYNEQFFGPGTRLTVL.

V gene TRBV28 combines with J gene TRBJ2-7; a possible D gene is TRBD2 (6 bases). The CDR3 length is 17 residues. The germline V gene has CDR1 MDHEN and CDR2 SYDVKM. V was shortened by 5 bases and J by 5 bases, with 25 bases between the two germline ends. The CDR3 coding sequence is TGTGCCAGCAGTCTTCGGCGTTGGGCGGCAAGGGAGGACGAGCAGTACTTC. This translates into CASSLRRWAAREDEQYF.

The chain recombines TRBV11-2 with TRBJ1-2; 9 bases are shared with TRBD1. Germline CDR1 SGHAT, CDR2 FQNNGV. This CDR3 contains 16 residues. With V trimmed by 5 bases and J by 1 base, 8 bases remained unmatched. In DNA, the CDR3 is TGTGCCAGCAGCCCATTCGGACAGGGGCTTAACTATGGCTACACCTTC. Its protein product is CASSPFGQGLNYGYTF.

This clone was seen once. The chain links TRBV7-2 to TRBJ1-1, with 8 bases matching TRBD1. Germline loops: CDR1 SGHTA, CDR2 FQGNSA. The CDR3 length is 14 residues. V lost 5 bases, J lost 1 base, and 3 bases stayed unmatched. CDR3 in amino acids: CASSQGAQNTEAFF. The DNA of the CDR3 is TGTGCCAGCAGCCAGGGGGCGCAGAACACTGAAGCTTTCTTT.

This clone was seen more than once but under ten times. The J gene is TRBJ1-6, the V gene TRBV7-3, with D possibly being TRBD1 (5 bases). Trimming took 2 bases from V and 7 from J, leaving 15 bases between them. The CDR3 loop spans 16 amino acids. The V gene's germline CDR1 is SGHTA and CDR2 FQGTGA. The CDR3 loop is CASSLGGRWGNSPLHF. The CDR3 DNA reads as TGTGCCAGCAGCTTAGGGGGGAGATGGGGGAATTCACCCCTCCACTTT.

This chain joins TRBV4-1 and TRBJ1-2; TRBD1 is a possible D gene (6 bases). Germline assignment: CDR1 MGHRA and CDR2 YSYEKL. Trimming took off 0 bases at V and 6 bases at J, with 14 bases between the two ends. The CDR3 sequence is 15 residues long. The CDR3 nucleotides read TGCGCCAGCAGCCAAGACCCAGGGGTGATGGATGGCTACACCTTC. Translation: CASSQDPGVMDGYTF.

CDR3 nucleotide sequence: TGTGCCAGCAGCTCGAGCCCCGGGTCCCAGGGTGGCTACACCTTC. It encodes CASSSSPGSQGGYTF. This chain connects TRBV5-5 to TRBJ1-2; D might be TRBD1 (5 bases). CDR3 length equals 15 residues. The V and J ends lost 3 bases and 7 bases respectively, with 19 bases between them. CDR1 SGHKS and CDR2 YYEKEE come from the germline V gene (reference sequence).

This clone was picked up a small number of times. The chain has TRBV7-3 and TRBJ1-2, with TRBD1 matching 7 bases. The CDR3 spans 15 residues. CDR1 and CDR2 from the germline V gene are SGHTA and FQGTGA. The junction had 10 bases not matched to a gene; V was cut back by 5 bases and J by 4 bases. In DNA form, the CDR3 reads TGTGCCAGCAGCCTTACAGGGGAGTCCCGCTATGGCTACACCTTC. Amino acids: CASSLTGESRYGYTF.

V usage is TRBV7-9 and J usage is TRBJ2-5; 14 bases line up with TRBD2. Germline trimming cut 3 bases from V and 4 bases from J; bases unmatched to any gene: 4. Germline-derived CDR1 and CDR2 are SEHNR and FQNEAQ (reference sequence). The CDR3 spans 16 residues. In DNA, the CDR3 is TGTGCCAGCAGCTTTTCCGGGACTAGCGGGGGAGAGACCCAGTACTTC. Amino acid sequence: CASSFSGTSGGETQYF.

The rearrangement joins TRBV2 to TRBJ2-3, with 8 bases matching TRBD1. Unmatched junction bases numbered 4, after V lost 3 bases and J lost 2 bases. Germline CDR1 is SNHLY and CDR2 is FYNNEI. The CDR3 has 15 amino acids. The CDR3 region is CASSEGQDFTDTQYF. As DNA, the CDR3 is TGTGCCAGCAGTGAGGGACAGGACTTCACAGATACGCAGTATTTT.

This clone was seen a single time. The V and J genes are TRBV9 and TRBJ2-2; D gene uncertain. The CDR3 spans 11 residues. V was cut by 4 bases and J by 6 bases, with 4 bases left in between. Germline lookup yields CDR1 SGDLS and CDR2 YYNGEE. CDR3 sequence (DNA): TGTGCCAGCAGCCGGGCCGGGGAGCTGTTTTTT. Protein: CASSRAGELFF.

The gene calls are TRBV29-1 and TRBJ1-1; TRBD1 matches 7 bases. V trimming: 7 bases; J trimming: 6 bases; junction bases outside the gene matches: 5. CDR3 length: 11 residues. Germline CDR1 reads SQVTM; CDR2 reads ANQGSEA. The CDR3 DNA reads TGCAGCGGTGGACAGGCGGCTGAAGCTTTCTTT. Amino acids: CSGGQAAEAFF.

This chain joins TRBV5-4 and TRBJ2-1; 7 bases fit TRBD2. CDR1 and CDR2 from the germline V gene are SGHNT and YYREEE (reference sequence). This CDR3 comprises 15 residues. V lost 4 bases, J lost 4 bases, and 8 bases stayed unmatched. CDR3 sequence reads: CASSPLTSSYNEQFF. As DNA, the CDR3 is TGTGCCAGCAGCCCTTTGACTAGCTCTTACAATGAGCAGTTCTTC.

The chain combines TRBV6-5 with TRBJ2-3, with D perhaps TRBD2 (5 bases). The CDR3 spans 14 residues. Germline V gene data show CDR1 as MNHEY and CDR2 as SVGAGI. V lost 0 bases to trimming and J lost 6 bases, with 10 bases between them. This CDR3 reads CASSYSIGEDTQYF. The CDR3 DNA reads TGTGCCAGCAGTTACTCGATCGGGGAGGATACGCAGTATTTT.

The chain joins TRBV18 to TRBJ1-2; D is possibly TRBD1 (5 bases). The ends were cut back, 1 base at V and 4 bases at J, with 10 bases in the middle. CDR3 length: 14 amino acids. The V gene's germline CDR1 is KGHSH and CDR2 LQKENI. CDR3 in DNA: TGTGCCAGCTCACCACTGGACACCTCCTATGGCTACACCTTC. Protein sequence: CASSPLDTSYGYTF.

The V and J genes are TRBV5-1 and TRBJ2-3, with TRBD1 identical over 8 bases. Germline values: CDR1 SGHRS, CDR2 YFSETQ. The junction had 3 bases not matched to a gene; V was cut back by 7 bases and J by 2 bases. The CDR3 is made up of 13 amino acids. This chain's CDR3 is CASRQGITDTQYF. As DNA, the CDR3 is TGCGCCAGCCGACAGGGGATCACAGATACGCAGTATTTT.

The CDR3 bases are TGTGCCAGCAGCATCCTCCGGGACAGGGCATACACCGGGGAGCTGTTTTTT. Protein product: CASSILRDRAYTGELFF. V gene TRBV7-9 combines with J gene TRBJ2-2; TRBD1 matches 9 bases. Germline V gene lookup returns CDR1 SEHNR and CDR2 FQNEAQ (reference sequence). This CDR3 spans 17 amino acids. The V gene end was trimmed by 5 bases and the J gene end by 3 bases; junction bases not matched to a gene: 10.

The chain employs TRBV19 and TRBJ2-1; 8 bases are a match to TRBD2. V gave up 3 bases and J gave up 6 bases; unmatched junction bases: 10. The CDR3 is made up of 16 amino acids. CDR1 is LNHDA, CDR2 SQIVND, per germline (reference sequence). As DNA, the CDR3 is TGTGCCAGTAGTATGCTAGCGGGCGCGACGTCCAATGAGCAGTTCTTC. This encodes CASSMLAGATSNEQFF.

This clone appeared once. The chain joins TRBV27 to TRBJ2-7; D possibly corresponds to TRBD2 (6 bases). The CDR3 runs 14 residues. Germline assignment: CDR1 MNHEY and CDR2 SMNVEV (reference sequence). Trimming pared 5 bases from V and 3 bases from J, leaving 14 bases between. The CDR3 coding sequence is TGTGCCAGCAGTCACCGGGACTCCAACTACGAGCAGTACTTC. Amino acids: CASSHRDSNYEQYF.

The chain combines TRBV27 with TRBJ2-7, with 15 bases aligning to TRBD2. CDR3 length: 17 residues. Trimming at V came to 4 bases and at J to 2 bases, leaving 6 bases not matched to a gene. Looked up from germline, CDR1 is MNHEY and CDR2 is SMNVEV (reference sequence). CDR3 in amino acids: CASSWTSGRAVPYEQYF. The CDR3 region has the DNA TGTGCCAGCAGTTGGACTAGCGGGAGGGCCGTTCCCTACGAGCAGTACTTC.